A single sample gave rise to the 5 T cell receptor beta chains below, sequenced in a study of blood T cell repertoires in COVID-19. Using immunoSEQ multiplex PCR, the repertoire was profiled, and TCRdb retains in-frame clones only, with some absent. The data hold about 200,000 clones, with approximately 84% observed a single time. What was sequenced was peripheral blood. The receptor source for this set is an older woman with active or convalescent COVID-19.

This rearrangement joins TRBV4-1 to TRBJ2-7, with D perhaps matching TRBD2 (6 bases). V lost 4 bases and J lost 4, with 14 bases in between. Germline V gives CDR1 MGHRA, CDR2 YSYEKL. The CDR3 loop spans 14 amino acids. This CDR3 is CASSRGERSYEQYF. Written as DNA, the CDR3 is TGCGCCAGCAGCCGCGGGGAGAGGTCTTACGAGCAGTACTTC.

J is TRBJ1-1 and V is TRBV6-5; 8 nucleotides line up with TRBD1. The CDR3 extends over 15 amino acids. Looked up from germline, CDR1 is MNHEY and CDR2 is SVGAGI. V shed 2 bases, J shed 3 bases, and the junction held 5 bases outside the gene matches. CDR3 bases: TGTGCCAGCAGTTACGGCGACAGGGGAGACACTGAAGCTTTCTTT. It yields the protein CASSYGDRGDTEAFF.

The rearrangement uses TRBV10-1 and TRBJ2-7, with TRBD1 identical over 7 bases. Germline V lookup: CDR1 WNHNN, CDR2 SYGVQD (reference sequence). V lost 5 bases to trimming and J lost 0 bases; unmatched junction nucleotides: 4. The CDR3 spans 14 residues. The CDR3, as DNA: TGCGCCAGCAGTACCGGGACAGCCTCCTACGAGCAGTACTTC. It yields the protein CASSTGTASYEQYF.

In nucleotides, the CDR3 is TGTGCCAGCAGCTTAGGGACTAGCGGGAGTAGTGAGCAGTTCTTC. Its translation: CASSLGTSGSSEQFF. The rearrangement uses TRBV7-9 and TRBJ2-1; 13 nucleotides match TRBD2. CDR3 length equals 15 residues. J gave up 9 bases and V 1 base, and 3 bases lay outside the gene matches. From germline, CDR1 is SEHNR and CDR2 FQNEAQ (reference sequence). Combining the CDR3 with reference TRBV7-9 and TRBJ2-1 gives the whole variable domain DTGVSQNPRHKITKRGQNVTFRCDPISEHNRLYWYRQTLGQGPEFLTYFQNEAQLEKSRLLSDRFSAERPKGSFSTLEIQRTEQGDSAMYLCASSLGTSGSSEQFFGPGTRLTVL.

The chain couples TRBV12-3 or TRBV12-4 to TRBJ1-6; the D gene is possibly TRBD1 (5 bases). The CDR3 consists of 13 residues. V was clipped by 3 bases and J by 8 bases, with 8 bases between them. The CDR3 sequence is CASSLAGDSPLHF. CDR3 in DNA: TGTGCCAGCAGTTTGGCGGGGGATTCACCCCTCCACTTT.